The entry below gives a single T cell receptor (beta chain) sequence along with its context. The sample originates from a study of long-term antiretroviral therapy in people with HIV. Trimming cost V 4 bases and J 4 bases; bases outside gene matches: 1. The germline CDR1 and CDR2 sequences are KGHSH and LQKENI. The CDR3 runs to 13 residues. Runs used v3.0 of the immunoSEQ assay and were done at survey level. The repertoire was sequenced with immunoSEQ multiplex PCR; TCRdb's copy has only in-frame clones and lacks some. The repertoire holds some 16,000 clones, with 70% to 90% as singletons. Material: unsorted PBMCs, obtained 0.5 years after starting antiretroviral therapy. The TCR comes from a woman aged 40 to 50 with HIV. The V call is TRBV18, the J call TRBJ2-1; 7 positions match TRBD1. The CDR3 DNA reads TGTGCCAGCTCACGGGACAGTTACAATGAGCAGTTCTTC. Residues: CASSRDSYNEQFF.